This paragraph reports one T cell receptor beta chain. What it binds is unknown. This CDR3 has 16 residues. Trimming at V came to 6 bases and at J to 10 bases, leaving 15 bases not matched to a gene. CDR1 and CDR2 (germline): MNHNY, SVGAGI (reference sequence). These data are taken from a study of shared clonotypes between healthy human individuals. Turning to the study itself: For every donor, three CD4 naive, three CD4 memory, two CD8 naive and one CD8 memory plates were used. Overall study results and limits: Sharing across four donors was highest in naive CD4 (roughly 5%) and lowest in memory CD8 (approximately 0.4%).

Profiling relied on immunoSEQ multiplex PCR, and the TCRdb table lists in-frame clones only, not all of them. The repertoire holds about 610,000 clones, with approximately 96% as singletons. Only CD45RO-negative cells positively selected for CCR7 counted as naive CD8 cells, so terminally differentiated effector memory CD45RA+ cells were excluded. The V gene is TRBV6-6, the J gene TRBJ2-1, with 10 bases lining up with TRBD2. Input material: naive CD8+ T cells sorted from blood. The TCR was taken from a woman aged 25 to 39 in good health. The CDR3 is CASSHVALAGAYEQFF. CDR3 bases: TGTGCCAGCAGCCATGTCGCGCTAGCGGGAGCCTACGAGCAGTTCTTC.